Listed here are 25 T cell receptor beta chains from one sample, sequenced in a study of blood T cell repertoires in COVID-19. Data came from immunoSEQ multiplex PCR; TCRdb stores just in-frame clones and leaves some out. Of some 330,000 clones in the sample, more than 70% were seen once. The specimen sequenced was PBMCs or T cells enriched from blood (not recorded which). These receptors were obtained from a middle-aged man in a cohort exposed to, infected with or recovered from COVID-19 (not recorded which).

V gene TRBV7-9 combines with J gene TRBJ2-1, with D possibly matching TRBD1 (5 bases). Germline V gene lookup returns CDR1 SEHNR and CDR2 FQNEAQ (reference sequence). The CDR3 is 11 amino acids. Trimming took 1 base from V and 16 from J, leaving 11 bases between them. CDR3 sequence reads: CASSLEGSNFF. CDR3 DNA: TGTGCCAGCAGCTTAGAGGGGTCAAACTTCTTC.

V usage is TRBV6-5 and J usage is TRBJ1-4, with D perhaps TRBD1 (5 bases). The CDR3 is made up of 13 amino acids. Germline assignment: CDR1 MNHEY and CDR2 SVGAGI. V lost 1 base and J lost 8, with 8 bases in between. CDR3 amino acids: CASSYFQGEKLFF. DNA for the CDR3: TGTGCCAGCAGTTACTTCCAGGGAGAAAAACTGTTTTTT.

This chain links TRBV10-3 with TRBJ1-1; 7 positions match TRBD1. The ends lost 6 bases at V and 0 bases at J; junction bases unmatched: 4. CDR3 length: 14 amino acids. CDR1 and CDR2 (germline): ENHRY, SYGVKD. The CDR3 coding sequence is TGTGCCATCAGGAGGACAGGACTGAACACTGAAGCTTTCTTT. It yields the protein CAIRRTGLNTEAFF.

The rearrangement joins TRBV12-3 or TRBV12-4 to TRBJ1-2; unclear D gene. CDR3 size: 12 residues. V was clipped by 2 bases and J by 8 bases, with 9 bases between them. The CDR3, as DNA: TGTGCCAGCAGTTTACGGGGATTCGGCTACACCTTC. Translation: CASSLRGFGYTF.

The chain couples TRBV6-5 to TRBJ2-6; 7 positions match TRBD2. Germline V CDR1 and CDR2: MNHEY, SVGAGI. CDR3 length: 15 residues. The V segment lost 5 bases and the J segment 2 bases; nucleotides outside the gene matches: 3. CDR3 sequence (DNA): TGTGCCAGCAGTCCCGGGGGGACTGGGGCCAACGTCCTGACTTTC. Protein product: CASSPGGTGANVLTF.

The rearrangement joins TRBV9 to TRBJ1-2; D unclear. The CDR3 extends over 10 amino acids. CDR1 is SGDLS, CDR2 YYNGEE, per germline. V lost 7 bases, J lost 4 bases, and 5 bases lay in between. The CDR3 DNA reads as TGTGCCAGCTACGGCTATGGCTACACCTTC. Amino acid sequence: CASYGYGYTF.

The chain joins TRBV6-1 to TRBJ2-7; D may be TRBD2 (5 bases). This CDR3 spans 15 amino acids. Trimming took 0 bases from V and 5 from J, leaving 14 bases between them. The germline CDR1 and CDR2 sequences are MNHNS and SASEGT. The CDR3 loop is CASSEARRTWDEQYF. DNA for the CDR3: TGTGCCAGCAGTGAAGCGCGGCGGACTTGGGACGAGCAGTACTTC.

The rearrangement uses TRBV19 and TRBJ2-3, with 13 bases matching TRBD2. This CDR3 contains 19 residues. The germline CDR1 and CDR2 sequences are LNHDA and SQIVND (reference sequence). The J segment lost 0 bases and the V segment lost 6 bases, leaving 12 bases of the junction unmatched. CDR3 amino acids: CASSRSGLAGASSTDTQYF. The CDR3 DNA is TGTGCCAGTAGCCGCTCTGGACTAGCGGGAGCGTCTAGCACAGATACGCAGTATTTT.

This chain uses TRBV7-9 with TRBJ1-1; possibly TRBD1 for D (5 bases). Trimming took off 1 base at V and 5 bases at J, with 11 bases between the two ends. Germline V lookup: CDR1 SEHNR, CDR2 FQNEAQ (reference sequence). The CDR3 totals 14 residues. The CDR3 DNA reads TGTGCCAGCAGCTTAGATGGGGCGCGAACTGAAGCTTTCTTT. Translating gives CASSLDGARTEAFF.

The CDR3 here is CASSQVGLELFF. The CDR3 DNA follows: TGTGCCAGCAGCCAAGTGGGGCTGGAGCTGTTTTTT. The rearrangement links TRBV14 to TRBJ2-2, with a possible D match to TRBD1 (5 bases). V was trimmed by 1 base and J by 10 bases, leaving 7 bases between them. The CDR3 is 12 residues long. Germline CDR1 is SGHDN and CDR2 is FVKESK. Complete variable domain (other parts from reference TRBV14 and TRBJ2-2): EAGVTQFPSHSVIEKGQTVTLRCDPISGHDNLYWYRRVMGKEIKFLLHFVKESKQDESGMPNNRFLAERTGGTYSTLKVQPAELEDSGVYFCASSQVGLELFFGEGSRLTVL.

The rearrangement uses TRBV14 and TRBJ2-1, with TRBD1 matching 7 bases. This CDR3 comprises 15 residues. Germline loops: CDR1 SGHDN, CDR2 FVKESK. Trimming cost V 4 bases and J 2 bases; bases outside gene matches: 5. CDR3 sequence reads: CASSPPGTAYNEQFF. The CDR3 nucleotides are TGTGCCAGCAGCCCACCCGGGACAGCCTACAATGAGCAGTTCTTC.

This chain uses TRBV27 with TRBJ2-3; D is perhaps TRBD2 (6 bases). The CDR3 totals 14 residues. The germline V gene has CDR1 MNHEY and CDR2 SMNVEV (reference sequence). Trimming cost V 5 bases and J 3 bases, with 12 bases left between them. CDR3 sequence (DNA): TGTGCCAGCAGTCCTACCGGGACTACAGATACGCAGTATTTT. Translated: CASSPTGTTDTQYF.

This chain connects TRBV6-2 or TRBV6-3 to TRBJ1-2, with TRBD1 as a possible D gene (6 bases). V lost 6 bases to trimming and J lost 8 bases, with 16 bases between them. The germline gives CDR1 MNHEY, CDR2 SVGEGT. The length of the CDR3 is 13 residues. The DNA for the CDR3 is TGTGCCAGCAGCCATGACAGGCTCGGGGGCTACACCTTC. It codes for CASSHDRLGGYTF.

V and J are TRBV5-1 and TRBJ1-4, with a weak D call TRBD1 (6 bases). This CDR3 has 17 amino acids. The germline V gene has CDR1 SGHRS and CDR2 YFSETQ. V lost 3 bases to trimming and J lost 2 bases, with 17 bases between them. CDR3 sequence (DNA): TGCGCCAGCAGCTCCCGGACAGCTTTAAAGACTAATGAAAAACTGTTTTTT. This gives the protein CASSSRTALKTNEKLFF.

The chain employs TRBV18 and TRBJ1-2, with 8 bases matching TRBD1. The junction had 5 bases not matched to a gene; V was cut back by 6 bases and J by 8 bases. This CDR3 region has 12 residues. Germline-derived CDR1 and CDR2 are KGHSH and LQKENI. The CDR3 coding sequence is TGTGCCAGCTCCCGCGGACAGGGCGGCTACACCTTC. It is translated as CASSRGQGGYTF.

The rearrangement joins TRBV4-1 to TRBJ2-2, with 7 bases fitting TRBD1. This CDR3 region has 15 residues. Germline V gives CDR1 MGHRA, CDR2 YSYEKL. J gave up 6 bases and V 4 bases, and 8 bases lay outside the gene matches. The CDR3 spells CASSPIDRAAGELFF. Here the CDR3 DNA reads TGCGCCAGCAGCCCGATAGACAGGGCGGCCGGGGAGCTGTTTTTT.

The sample holds one count of this clone. The chain is built from TRBV20-1 and TRBJ2-7; TRBD1 might be the D (6 bases). The CDR3 runs 11 residues. CDR1 is DFQATT, CDR2 SNEGSKA, per germline (reference sequence). V shed 5 bases and J shed 7 bases, with 12 bases lying between them. The CDR3 loop reads CSALQGWEQYF. CDR3 bases: TGCAGTGCTCTACAGGGTTGGGAGCAGTACTTC.

V gene TRBV28 combines with J gene TRBJ2-1; 7 bases are a match to TRBD2. J gave up 8 bases and V 3 bases, and 7 bases lay outside the gene matches. CDR1 and CDR2 from the germline V gene are MDHEN and SYDVKM. This CDR3 has 14 amino acids. The CDR3 DNA reads TGTGCCAGCAGTTTCCCGGGAGGCGGCGATGAGCAGTTCTTC. This gives the protein CASSFPGGGDEQFF.

V is TRBV19 and J is TRBJ1-1; D might be TRBD1 (6 bases). Germline CDR1 LNHDA, CDR2 SQIVND (reference sequence). This CDR3 spans 12 amino acids. With 6 bases removed from V and 8 bases from J, the gap between germline ends came to 13 bases. Here the CDR3 DNA reads TGTGCCAGTAGCCTACAGGGTGCCGAAGCTTTCTTT. Amino acids: CASSLQGAEAFF.

The rearrangement links TRBV19 to TRBJ1-4; no reliable D call. The CDR3 extends over 14 amino acids. The germline V gene encodes CDR1 LNHDA and CDR2 SQIVND (reference sequence). Trimming removed 6 bases at V and 4 bases at J, with 12 bases between. In nucleotides, the CDR3 is TGTGCCAGTAGCATTTCGGTGATTAATGAAAAACTGTTTTTT. Translated: CASSISVINEKLFF.

CDR3 in DNA: TGTGCCAGCAGCTTTGAGGTTGCTAACTATGGCTACACCTTC. Translation: CASSFEVANYGYTF. The gene calls are TRBV7-9 and TRBJ1-2, with D unclear. The V end was cut by 3 bases, the J end by 0 bases, with 8 bases between. Per germline, CDR1 SEHNR and CDR2 FQNEAQ (reference sequence). This CDR3 is built from 14 residues.

This clone was found once. CDR3 sequence: CATSGGSIYEQFF. CDR3 DNA sequence: TGTGCCACCAGTGGCGGGAGTATATATGAGCAGTTCTTC. The J gene is TRBJ2-1, the V gene TRBV24-1; 7 bases agree with TRBD2. The germline gives CDR1 KGHDR, CDR2 SFDVKD. This CDR3 is built from 13 residues. Unmatched junction bases numbered 5, after V lost 5 bases and J lost 8 bases.

The chain carries TRBV28 and TRBJ1-2, with TRBD1 matching 7 bases. CDR3 length: 14 residues. Germline values: CDR1 MDHEN, CDR2 SYDVKM. V dropped 4 bases and J dropped 5; count of bases not matched to a gene: 7. CDR3 protein: CASSWGTASYGYTF. The CDR3 bases are TGTGCCAGCAGTTGGGGGACAGCCTCTTATGGCTACACCTTC.

This chain connects TRBV30 to TRBJ1-4, with TRBD1 as a possible D gene (5 bases). Germline CDR1 and CDR2: GTSNPN and SVGIG (reference sequence). The CDR3 runs 14 residues. V was shortened by 4 bases and J by 5 bases, with 14 bases between the two germline ends. CDR3 amino acids: CAWTSWGENEKLFF. CDR3 nucleotide sequence: TGTGCCTGGACCTCCTGGGGGGAGAATGAAAAACTGTTTTTT.

V is TRBV3-1 (or the pseudogene TRBV3-2) and J is TRBJ1-3; no definite D call. Germline CDR1 is LGHDT and CDR2 is YNNKEL (reference sequence). The CDR3 loop spans 15 amino acids. V lost 1 base and J 0 bases, leaving 7 bases between the germline ends. This CDR3 reads CASSQAVFSGNTIYF. CDR3 nucleotide sequence: TGTGCCAGCAGCCAAGCGGTGTTCTCTGGAAACACCATATATTTT.